This entry lists 5 T cell receptor beta chains sequenced from one sample in a study of shared clonotypes between healthy human individuals. Repertoires were generated with immunoSEQ multiplex PCR, while TCRdb's copy carries only in-frame clones and drops some. Counted here are approximately 710,000 clones, less than 95% occurring once; the ten biggest clones make up about 34%. Material: memory CD8+ T cells from PBMCs. Subset described: CD45RO+ cells pooled with CCR7-negative TemRA cells. Receptors were obtained from a man between 18 and 29 years old in good health. Some clones in this sample may be carry-over from other donors' samples.

V gene TRBV27 combines with J gene TRBJ2-5, with TRBD2 matching over 9 bases. The germline V gene has CDR1 MNHEY and CDR2 SMNVEV (reference sequence). Trimming cost V 4 bases and J 7 bases; bases outside gene matches: 13. This CDR3 is 16 amino acids long. This CDR3 reads CASSSRTSAPIGTQYF. The CDR3 nucleotides read TGTGCCAGCAGTTCTCGGACTAGCGCCCCTATAGGGACCCAGTACTTC.

This clone was seen a single time. The chain links TRBV28 to TRBJ1-1; a weak D match, TRBD1 (6 bases). The germline V gene encodes CDR1 MDHEN and CDR2 SYDVKM. The CDR3 has 13 residues. The V and J ends lost 2 bases and 10 bases respectively, with 14 bases between them. The CDR3 spells CASSLPGGWGAFF. CDR3 bases: TGTGCCAGCAGTTTACCTGGGGGCTGGGGAGCTTTCTTT.

A single count supports this clone. The rearrangement joins TRBV27 to TRBJ2-7; D gene uncertain. The V end was cut by 0 bases, the J end by 3 bases, with 6 bases between. Germline CDR1 reads MNHEY; CDR2 reads SMNVEV (reference sequence). The CDR3 contains 13 residues. CDR3 in amino acids: CASSLSWDYEQYF. CDR3 nucleotide sequence: TGTGCCAGCAGTTTATCGTGGGACTACGAGCAGTACTTC.

The chain couples TRBV10-2 to TRBJ2-1; D gene ambiguous. The length of the CDR3 is 10 residues. Germline CDR1 reads WSHSY; CDR2 reads SAAADI. Trimming took 9 bases from V and 9 from J, leaving 9 bases between them. The CDR3 DNA is TGCGCCAGTCTGGGAAGTGAGCAGTTCTTC. It specifies CASLGSEQFF.

This clone was recorded many times. The rearrangement links TRBV29-1 to TRBJ1-2; maybe TRBD1 (6 bases). CDR1 and CDR2 (germline): SQVTM, ANQGSEA. Trimming took 3 bases from V and 6 from J, leaving 8 bases between them. The CDR3 runs 11 residues. The CDR3 loop reads CSVDTGNGYTF. Written as DNA, the CDR3 is TGCAGCGTTGATACAGGGAATGGCTACACCTTC.